These T cell receptor beta chains were read from a single sample in a study of cytomegalovirus exposure and HLA in healthy donors. TCRdb's table, derived via immunoSEQ multiplex PCR, lists solely in-frame clones and lacks some. The sample yields about 150,000 clones, over 60% seen once. The sample taken for sequencing was PBMCs. The origin of the receptors is a woman under 40 in good health and CMV-seronegative. The CDR3 runs from the conserved cysteine through the conserved F or W. A D gene is named only where the DNA matches it firmly.

d_gene: NA
j_gene: TRBJ1-2
v_gene: TRBV18
CDR3aa: CASSPRAEYGYTF

d_gene: NA
j_gene: TRBJ1-5
v_gene: TRBV18
CDR3aa: CASSPTGYNNQPQHF

d_gene: NA
j_gene: TRBJ1-5
v_gene: TRBV5-6
CDR3aa: CASSLGQGGFSNQPQHF

d_gene: NA
j_gene: TRBJ2-3
v_gene: TRBV4-3
CDR3aa: CASSQDLSTDTQYF

d_gene: NA
j_gene: TRBJ1-2
v_gene: TRBV7-6
CDR3aa: CASSLDSGSYTF

d_gene: NA
j_gene: TRBJ1-3
v_gene: TRBV15
CDR3aa: CVTSRDHPGAGNTIYF

d_gene: NA
j_gene: TRBJ2-2
v_gene: TRBV10-1
CDR3aa: CASSGNSNSNTGELFF

d_gene: NA
j_gene: TRBJ2-3
v_gene: TRBV13
CDR3aa: CASSSAASTDTQYF

d_gene: NA
j_gene: TRBJ1-1
v_gene: TRBV6-6
CDR3aa: CASSPRTTGSTEAFF

d_gene: TRBD1
j_gene: TRBJ2-5
v_gene: TRBV18
CDR3aa: CASSSRTGGDQETQYF

d_gene: NA
j_gene: TRBJ1-2
v_gene: TRBV7-2
CDR3aa: CASSPRGVGGYTF

d_gene: TRBD1
j_gene: TRBJ2-1
v_gene: TRBV5-6
CDR3aa: CASSFGQGTLSSYNEQFF

d_gene: TRBD1
j_gene: TRBJ1-2
v_gene: TRBV6-6
CDR3aa: CASSSPDREGHGYTF

d_gene: TRBD1
j_gene: TRBJ1-2
v_gene: TRBV19
CDR3aa: CASSNRQGNYGYTF

d_gene: TRBD1
j_gene: TRBJ1-1
v_gene: TRBV12-5
CDR3aa: CASGLQGAGEAFF

d_gene: NA
j_gene: TRBJ1-2
v_gene: TRBV30
CDR3aa: CAWDGINYGYTF

d_gene: NA
j_gene: TRBJ2-5
v_gene: TRBV4-3
CDR3aa: CASSQEPPSGTQYF

d_gene: TRBD2
j_gene: TRBJ2-3
v_gene: TRBV4-3
CDR3aa: CASSQVSGGADTQYF

d_gene: NA
j_gene: TRBJ2-2
v_gene: TRBV30
CDR3aa: CAWTAGLGGSGAGELFF

d_gene: TRBD1
j_gene: TRBJ1-1
v_gene: TRBV10-3
CDR3aa: CATWDRQEGEAFF

d_gene: NA
j_gene: TRBJ1-1
v_gene: TRBV19
CDR3aa: CASSIRRGGGATEAFF

d_gene: NA
j_gene: TRBJ1-1
v_gene: TRBV18
CDR3aa: CASSKGGMRDTEAFF

d_gene: NA
j_gene: TRBJ1-1
v_gene: TRBV4-3
CDR3aa: CASSQDSLLSTEAFF

d_gene: NA
j_gene: TRBJ1-5
v_gene: TRBV7-9
CDR3aa: CASSRGTRTSNQPQHF

d_gene: TRBD1
j_gene: TRBJ2-4
v_gene: TRBV11-2
CDR3aa: CASSPGQGAKNIQYF

d_gene: NA
j_gene: TRBJ2-2
v_gene: TRBV9
CDR3aa: CASSVRTTGFGELFF

d_gene: NA
j_gene: TRBJ2-2
v_gene: TRBV7-7
CDR3aa: CASSLDQTGELFF

d_gene: NA
j_gene: TRBJ1-2
v_gene: TRBV6-1
CDR3aa: CASSEAAGASYGYTF

d_gene: TRBD2
j_gene: TRBJ2-5
v_gene: TRBV27
CDR3aa: CASSLGGIAGGQETQYF

d_gene: NA
j_gene: TRBJ2-1
v_gene: TRBV9
CDR3aa: CASSVSGGKVQFF